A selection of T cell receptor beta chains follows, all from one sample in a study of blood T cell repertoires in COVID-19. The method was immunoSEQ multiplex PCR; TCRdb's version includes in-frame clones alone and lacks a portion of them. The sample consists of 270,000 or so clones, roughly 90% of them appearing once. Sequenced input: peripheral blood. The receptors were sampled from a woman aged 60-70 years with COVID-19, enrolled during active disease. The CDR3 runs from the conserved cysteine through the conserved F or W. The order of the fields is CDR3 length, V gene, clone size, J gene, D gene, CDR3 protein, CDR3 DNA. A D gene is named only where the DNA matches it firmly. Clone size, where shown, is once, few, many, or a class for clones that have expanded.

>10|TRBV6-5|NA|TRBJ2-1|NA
CASSYRGQFF
TGTGCCAGCAGTTATAGGGGGCAGTTCTTC
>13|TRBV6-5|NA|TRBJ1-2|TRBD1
CASSRTGSYGYTF
TGTGCCAGCAGCCGGACAGGGTCCTATGGCTACACCTTC
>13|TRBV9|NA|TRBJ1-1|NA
CASSVAVGPEAFF
TGTGCCAGCAGCGTAGCCGTGGGGCCTGAAGCTTTCTTT
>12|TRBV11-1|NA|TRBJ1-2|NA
CATGQNVGGYTF
TGTGCCACCGGACAGAATGTGGGCGGCTACACCTTC
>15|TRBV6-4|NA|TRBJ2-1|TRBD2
CASSPLAGAYNEQFF
TGTGCCAGCAGCCCTCTAGCGGGGGCCTACAATGAGCAGTTCTTC
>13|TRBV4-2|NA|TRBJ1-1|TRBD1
CASSQEVDRGAFF
TGTGCCAGCAGCCAAGAAGTAGACAGGGGAGCTTTCTTT
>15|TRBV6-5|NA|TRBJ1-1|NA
CASSLIYRDNTEAFF
TGTGCCAGCAGTTTGATCTACAGGGACAACACTGAAGCTTTCTTT
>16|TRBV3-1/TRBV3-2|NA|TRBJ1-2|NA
CASSHLDRPPYYGYTF
TGTGCCAGCAGCCACTTAGACAGACCCCCTTACTATGGCTACACCTTC
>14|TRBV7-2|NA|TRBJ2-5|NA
CASSLEWGEETQYF
TGTGCCAGCAGCTTAGAGTGGGGGGAAGAGACCCAGTACTTC
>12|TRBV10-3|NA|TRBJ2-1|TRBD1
CATLTGKNEQFF
TGTGCCACCCTGACAGGGAAAAATGAGCAGTTCTTC
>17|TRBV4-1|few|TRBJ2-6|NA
CASSQPLRSSGANVLTF
TGCGCCAGCAGCCAACCCCTTAGGAGCTCTGGGGCCAACGTCCTGACTTTC
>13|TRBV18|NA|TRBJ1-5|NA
CASSPTEPGPQHF
TGTGCCAGCTCCCCGACAGAGCCAGGGCCCCAGCATTTT
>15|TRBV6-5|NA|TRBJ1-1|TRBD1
CASSNRQGVNTEAFF
TGTGCCAGCAGTAATCGACAGGGGGTGAACACTGAAGCTTTCTTT
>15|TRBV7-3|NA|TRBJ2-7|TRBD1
CASSPDSGQFYEQYF
TGTGCCAGCAGCCCCGATTCGGGACAGTTCTACGAGCAGTACTTC
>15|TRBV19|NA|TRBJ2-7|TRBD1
CASSPQGQGTYEQYF
TGTGCCAGTAGTCCACAGGGACAGGGCACCTACGAGCAGTACTTC
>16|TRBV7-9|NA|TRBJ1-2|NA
CASTTPVQGFIYGYTF
TGTGCCAGCACCACCCCAGTTCAGGGGTTTATCTATGGCTACACCTTC
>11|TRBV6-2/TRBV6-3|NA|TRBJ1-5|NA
CASSDGGAQHF
TGTGCCAGCAGTGACGGAGGAGCCCAGCATTTT
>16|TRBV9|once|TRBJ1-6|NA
CASSVVPGSNNSPLHF
TGTGCCAGCAGCGTAGTTCCGGGGTCTAATAATTCACCCCTCCACTTT
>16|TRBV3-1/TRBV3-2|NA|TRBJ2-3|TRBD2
CASSQASGGAVDTQYF
TGTGCCAGCAGCCAGGCTAGCGGGGGGGCCGTAGATACGCAGTATTTT
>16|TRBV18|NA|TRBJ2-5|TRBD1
CASSPIRTGGAETQYF
TGTGCCAGCTCCCCCATCAGGACAGGGGGCGCAGAGACCCAGTACTTC
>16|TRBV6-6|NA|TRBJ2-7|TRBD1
CASKGQGVIGVREQYF
TGTGCCAGCAAGGGACAGGGGGTCATAGGGGTAAGAGAGCAGTACTTC
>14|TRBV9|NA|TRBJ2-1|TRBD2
CASSVEVAGNEQFF
TGTGCCAGCAGCGTAGAGGTAGCGGGGAATGAGCAGTTCTTC
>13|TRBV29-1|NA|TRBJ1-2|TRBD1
CSVGQGLDYGYTF
TGCAGCGTGGGACAGGGCCTTGACTATGGCTACACCTTC
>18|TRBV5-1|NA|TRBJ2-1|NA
CASSWEAQDPNLYNEQFF
TGCGCCAGCAGCTGGGAGGCTCAGGATCCCAATTTATACAATGAGCAGTTCTTC
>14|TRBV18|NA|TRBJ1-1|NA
CASSERDSGAEAFF
TGTGCCAGCTCAGAGCGGGACTCGGGCGCTGAAGCTTTCTTT
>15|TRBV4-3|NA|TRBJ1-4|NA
CASSQEGASGEKLFF
TGCGCCAGCAGCCAAGAAGGGGCATCTGGGGAAAAACTGTTTTTT
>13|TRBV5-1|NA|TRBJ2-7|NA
CASSFPGYNEQYF
TGCGCCAGCAGCTTCCCAGGTTATAACGAGCAGTACTTC
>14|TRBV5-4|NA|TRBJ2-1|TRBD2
CASSDTSGRHEQFF
TGTGCCAGCAGCGACACTAGCGGGCGGCATGAGCAGTTCTTC
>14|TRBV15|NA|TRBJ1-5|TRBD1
CATSRERQGQPQHF
TGTGCCACCAGCAGAGAAAGACAGGGCCAGCCCCAGCATTTT
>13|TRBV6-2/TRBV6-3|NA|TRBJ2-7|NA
CASSFSQGYEQYF
TGTGCCAGCAGTTTCTCCCAGGGCTACGAGCAGTACTTC
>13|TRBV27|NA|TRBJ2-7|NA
CASSLSSRVQQYF
TGTGCCAGCAGTTTATCCTCGAGGGTACAGCAGTACTTC
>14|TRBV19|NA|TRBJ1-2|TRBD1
CASSTTRDSYGYTF
TGTGCCAGTAGTACCACCCGGGACAGCTATGGCTACACCTTC
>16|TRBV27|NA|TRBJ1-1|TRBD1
CASREQGVLMNTEAFF
TGTGCCAGCAGGGAACAGGGGGTACTCATGAACACTGAAGCTTTCTTT
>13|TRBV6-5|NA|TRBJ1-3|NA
CTTCRTPGNTIYF
TGTACCACATGCAGGACTCCTGGAAACACCATATATTTT
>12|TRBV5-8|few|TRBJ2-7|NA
CASGAGNYEQYF
TGTGCCAGCGGGGCAGGGAACTACGAGCAGTACTTC
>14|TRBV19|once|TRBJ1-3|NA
CASRSPRSGNTIYF
TGTGCCAGTAGGTCCCCCCGTTCTGGAAACACCATATATTTT
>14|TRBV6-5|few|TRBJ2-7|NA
CASSRRDPSYEQYF
TGTGCCAGCAGCCGCAGGGATCCATCCTACGAGCAGTACTTC
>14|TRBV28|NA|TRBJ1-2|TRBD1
CAIPTGAGGSGYTF
TGTGCCATTCCGACCGGGGCAGGGGGTAGTGGCTACACCTTC
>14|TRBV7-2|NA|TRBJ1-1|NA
CASSLVQGLTEAFF
TGTGCCAGCAGCTTAGTACAGGGCCTCACTGAAGCTTTCTTT
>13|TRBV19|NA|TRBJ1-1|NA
CASSMEGGTEAFF
TGTGCCAGTAGTATGGAAGGGGGCACTGAAGCTTTCTTT
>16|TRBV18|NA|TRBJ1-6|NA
CASSPTEGGGDSPLHF
TGTGCCAGCTCACCGACCGAGGGAGGAGGGGATTCACCCCTCCACTTT
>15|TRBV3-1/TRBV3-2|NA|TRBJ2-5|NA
CASSPNRGLQETQYF
TGTGCCAGCAGCCCCAATAGGGGACTCCAAGAGACCCAGTACTTC
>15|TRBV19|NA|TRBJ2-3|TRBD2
CASGRLAGGTDTQYF
TGTGCCAGCGGGCGACTAGCTGGGGGCACAGATACGCAGTATTTT
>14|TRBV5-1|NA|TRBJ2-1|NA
CASSLTWGDNEQFF
TGCGCCAGCAGCTTGACCTGGGGGGACAATGAGCAGTTCTTC
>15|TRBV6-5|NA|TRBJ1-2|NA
CASSYSFAGHDGYTF
TGTGCCAGCAGTTACTCTTTTGCGGGGCATGATGGCTACACCTTC
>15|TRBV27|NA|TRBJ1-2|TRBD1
CASRTGGSANYGYTF
TGTGCCAGCAGAACAGGGGGATCGGCTAACTATGGCTACACCTTC
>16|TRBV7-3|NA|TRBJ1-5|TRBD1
CASSTSDRGPLSPQHF
TGTGCCAGCAGCACCAGTGACAGGGGGCCCCTTTCGCCCCAGCATTTT
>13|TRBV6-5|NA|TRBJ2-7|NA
CASSFGHRYEQYF
TGTGCCAGCAGTTTCGGACATCGCTACGAGCAGTACTTC
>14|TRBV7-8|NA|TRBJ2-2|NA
CASSPMTVTGELFF
TGTGCCAGCAGCCCCATGACAGTCACCGGGGAGCTGTTTTTT
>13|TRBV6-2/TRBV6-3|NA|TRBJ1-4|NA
CASSYGRGEKLFF
TGTGCCAGCAGTTACGGGCGGGGTGAAAAACTGTTTTTT
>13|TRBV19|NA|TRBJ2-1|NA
CASSQGSYNEQFF
TGTGCCAGTAGTCAGGGGTCCTACAATGAGCAGTTCTTC
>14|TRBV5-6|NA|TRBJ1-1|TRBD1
CASSLRGRSTEAFF
TGTGCCAGCAGTCTCAGGGGGAGGAGCACTGAAGCTTTCTTT